One T cell receptor beta chain is described in this entry. Its antigen is not identified. A read error may account for a junction end that differs from germline. The germline V gene encodes CDR1 LNHDA and CDR2 SQIVND (reference sequence). The CDR3 totals 13 residues. This sample is drawn from a study of radiation and T cells in renal cell carcinoma. Turning to the study itself: Nephrectomy followed 15 Gy stereotactic body radiation by 4 weeks.

Findings of the study overall: In blood, top tumor clones expanded by 2 weeks, shrinking by 4. Pretreatment tumor biopsies were lacking, so baseline clonotypes are unknown.

Time point indicated: baseline pretreatment blood. Documented treatment: 15 Gy SBRT to primary tumor, nephrectomy 4 weeks later. The protocol was immunoSEQ multiplex PCR, while the TCRdb copy is restricted to in-frame clones and leaves out a portion. Here the sample spans about 160,000 clones, 88% being singletons. The receptor was derived from an older woman with renal cell carcinoma. The gene calls are TRBV19 and TRBJ2-7, with no clear D. Source: blood, taken from a patient whose treatment included radiotherapy and nephrectomy. The DNA for the CDR3 is TGTGCCAGTAGTCTAGAGCTTCAGTACGAGCAGTACTTC. Residues: CASSLELQYEQYF.